What follows are 13 T cell receptor beta chains derived from one specimen sequenced in a study of PD-1 blockade in classical Hodgkin lymphoma. The patients all showed relapse after autologous stem cell transplantation, while their brentuximab vedotin exposure varied. The table came from immunoSEQ multiplex PCR; TCRdb's copy has only in-frame clones and leaves some out. There are more than 90,000 clones in the sample; roughly 79% occur only once, and 16% lies in the top ten. Sequencing was performed on peripheral blood mononuclear cells (PBMCs), taken before the second cycle of nivolumab. Receptors were obtained from a human donor with classical Hodgkin lymphoma.

The rearrangement joins TRBV5-4 to TRBJ2-3; TRBD2 matches 9 bases. Trimming removed 0 bases from V and 4 bases from J; junction bases left unmatched: 6. The CDR3 is 16 amino acids. Germline lookup yields CDR1 SGHNT and CDR2 YYREEE (reference sequence). The CDR3 DNA reads TGTGCCAGCAGCTTGGGACTAGCGGATGGCCCAGATACGCAGTATTTT. Translation gives CASSLGLADGPDTQYF.

As for this clone: This may be a read error, as it is one base from a much larger clone. The same CDR3 arises from other DNA sequences in this sample as well. The rearrangement joins TRBV5-4 to TRBJ2-7; perhaps TRBD2 as D (6 bases). V was clipped by 0 bases and J by 3 bases, with 7 bases between them. CDR3 length equals 13 residues. Germline CDR1 reads SGHNT; CDR2 reads YYREEE (reference sequence). The CDR3 DNA follows: TGTGCCAGCAGCTTGGGGGGACTCTACGAGCAGTACTTC. Residues: CASSLGGLYEQYF.

The genes are TRBV28 and TRBJ1-2; 7 bases align to TRBD1. This CDR3 contains 16 residues. Per germline, CDR1 MDHEN and CDR2 SYDVKM. V was pared by 2 bases and J by 7 bases, with 13 bases of the junction left unmatched. CDR3 sequence reads: CASSLGYQGVVRGYTF. The CDR3 region has the DNA TGTGCCAGCAGTTTAGGCTATCAGGGGGTCGTACGTGGCTACACCTTC.

The chain is built from TRBV11-3 and TRBJ2-1; a weak D match, TRBD2 (6 bases). The CDR3 length is 15 residues. CDR1 SGHNT and CDR2 YENEEA come from the germline V gene. The CDR3 protein is CGFTARRGSYNEQFF. The CDR3 nucleotides read TGTGGCTTCACAGCCAGGCGGGGCTCCTACAATGAGCAGTTCTTC. The full variable domain, its missing parts supplied by reference TRBV11-3 and TRBJ2-1, is EAGVVQSPRYKIIEKKQPVAFWCNPISGHNTLYWYLQNLGQGPELLIRYENEEAVDDSQLPKDRFSAERLKGVDSTLKIQPAELGDSAVYLCGFTARRGSYNEQFFGPGTRLTVL.

The J gene is TRBJ2-7, the V gene TRBV6-1; D is uncertain. Per germline, CDR1 MNHNS and CDR2 SASEGT. V was shortened by 5 bases and J by 4 bases, with 15 bases between the two germline ends. This CDR3 has 14 residues. The CDR3 is CASSTTFLGYEQYF. DNA for the CDR3: TGTGCCAGCAGTACCACCTTCCTGGGGTACGAGCAGTACTTC.

The gene calls are TRBV2 and TRBJ2-7, with D perhaps TRBD2 (5 bases). Germline values: CDR1 SNHLY, CDR2 FYNNEI. The V and J ends lost 6 bases and 4 bases respectively, with 19 bases between them. The CDR3 is 15 amino acids. The CDR3 bases are TGTGCCAGCAGACCCTCCCTAGCAGGCTCATACGAGCAGTACTTC. It yields the protein CASRPSLAGSYEQYF.

The chain links TRBV15 to TRBJ1-5; D ambiguous. Deletions cut 2 bases from V and 0 bases from J, with 11 bases between. This CDR3 has 16 amino acids. Germline V gene lookup returns CDR1 LNHNV and CDR2 YYDKDF (reference sequence). The CDR3 sequence is CATSRTRMYSNQPQHF. CDR3 coding DNA: TGTGCCACCAGCAGAACCCGAATGTATAGCAATCAGCCCCAGCATTTT.

The rearrangement uses TRBV19 and TRBJ1-5; D is unclear. The length of the CDR3 is 14 residues. The V gene's germline CDR1 is LNHDA and CDR2 SQIVND (reference sequence). Trimming left V 3 bases short and J 3 bases short, with 9 bases between. DNA of the CDR3: TGTGCCAGTAGTATCTCGGGAAACAATCAGCCCCAGCATTTT. It translates to CASSISGNNQPQHF.

The gene calls are TRBV11-2 and TRBJ2-7; a possible D gene is TRBD2 (5 bases). The germline CDR1 and CDR2 sequences are SGHAT and FQNNGV. The CDR3 has 13 residues. Trimming shortened V by 5 bases and J by 8 bases, and 16 bases separated the two germline ends. Here the CDR3 DNA reads TGTGCCAGCAGCCGGGAACAACCGCGTCAGCAGTACTTC. Translating it yields CASSREQPRQQYF. Full variable domain (rest looked up from reference TRBV11-2 and TRBJ2-7): EAGVAQSPRYKIIEKRQSVAFWCNPISGHATLYWYQQILGQGPKLLIQFQNNGVVDDSQLPKDRFSAERLKGVDSTLKIQPAKLEDSAVYLCASSREQPRQQYFGPGTRLTVT.

This clone is medium-sized (0.01 to 0.1%) in the sample. V is TRBV19 and J is TRBJ2-3; TRBD1 agrees at 10 bases. Germline V gives CDR1 LNHDA, CDR2 SQIVND (reference sequence). V shed 6 bases and J 1 base; nucleotides not matched to a gene: 4. The CDR3 has 15 residues. The chain's CDR3 is CASRPGTGGTDTQYF. The CDR3 coding sequence is TGTGCCAGTAGGCCCGGGACAGGGGGCACAGATACGCAGTATTTT.

V gene TRBV10-3 combines with J gene TRBJ2-6; D is unresolved. Between the trimmed V and J ends, which lost 3 bases and 4 bases, there was a span of 7 bases. This CDR3 has 14 residues. Germline V CDR1 and CDR2: ENHRY, SYGVKD. Here the CDR3 reads CAISDRLGANVLTF. The CDR3 nucleotides read TGTGCCATCAGTGACAGACTGGGGGCCAACGTCCTGACTTTC.

This chain uses TRBV6-5 with TRBJ2-1; D is tentatively TRBD1 or TRBD2 (5 bases each). The germline CDR1 and CDR2 sequences are MNHEY and SVGAGI. The CDR3 spans 13 residues. Trimming took off 5 bases at V and 9 bases at J, with 14 bases between the two ends. The CDR3 bases are TGTGCCAGCAGTCCAGGGACCCCTGGTGAGCAGTTCTTC. As protein: CASSPGTPGEQFF.

The V and J genes are TRBV19 and TRBJ1-2; 8 bases match TRBD1. There are 16 residues in the CDR3. J was trimmed by 8 bases and V by 3 bases; bases with no gene match: 14. Germline V gene data show CDR1 as LNHDA and CDR2 as SQIVND (reference sequence). This CDR3 is CASSIRPSGQGGGYTF. CDR3 DNA: TGTGCCAGTAGTATCCGGCCATCAGGACAGGGCGGGGGCTACACCTTC.